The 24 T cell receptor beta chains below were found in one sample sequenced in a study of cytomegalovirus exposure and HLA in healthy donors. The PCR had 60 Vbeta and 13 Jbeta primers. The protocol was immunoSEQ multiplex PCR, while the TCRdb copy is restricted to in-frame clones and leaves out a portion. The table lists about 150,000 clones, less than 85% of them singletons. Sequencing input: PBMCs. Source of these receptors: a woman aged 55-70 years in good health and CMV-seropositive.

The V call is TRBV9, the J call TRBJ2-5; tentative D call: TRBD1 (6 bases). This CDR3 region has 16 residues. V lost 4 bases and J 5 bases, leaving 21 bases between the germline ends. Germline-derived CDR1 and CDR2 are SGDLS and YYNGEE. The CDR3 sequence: CASSRVPSGAGETQYF. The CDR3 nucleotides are TGTGCCAGCAGCAGAGTGCCTTCAGGGGCTGGGGAGACCCAGTACTTC.

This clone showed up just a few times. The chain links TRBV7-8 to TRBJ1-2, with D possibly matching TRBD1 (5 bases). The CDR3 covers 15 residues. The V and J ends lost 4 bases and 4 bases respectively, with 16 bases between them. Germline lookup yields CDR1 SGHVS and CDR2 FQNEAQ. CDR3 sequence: CASSSLGGTIYGYTF. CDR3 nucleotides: TGTGCCAGCAGCTCCCTGGGAGGGACCATCTATGGCTACACCTTC.

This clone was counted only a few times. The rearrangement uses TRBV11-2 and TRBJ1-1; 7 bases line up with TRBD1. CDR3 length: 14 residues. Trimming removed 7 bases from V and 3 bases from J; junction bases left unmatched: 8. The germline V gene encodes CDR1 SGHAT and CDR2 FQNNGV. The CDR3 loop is CASIKAGGYTEAFF. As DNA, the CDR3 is TGTGCCAGCATCAAAGCAGGGGGATACACTGAAGCTTTCTTT.

In DNA form, the CDR3 reads TGTGCCAGCAGTGACACGGGGGCTAACTATGGCTACACCTTC. This codes for CASSDTGANYGYTF. The V and J genes are TRBV6-4 and TRBJ1-2, with D perhaps TRBD1 (5 bases). The CDR3 contains 14 residues. Between the trimmed V and J ends, which lost 2 bases and 0 bases, there was a span of 7 bases. The germline V gene has CDR1 MRHNA and CDR2 SNTAGT.

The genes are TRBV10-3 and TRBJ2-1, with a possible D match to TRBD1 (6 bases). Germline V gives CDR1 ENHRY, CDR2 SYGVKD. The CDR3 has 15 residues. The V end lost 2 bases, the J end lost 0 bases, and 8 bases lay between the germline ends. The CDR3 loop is CAISEQGHSYNEQFF. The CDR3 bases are TGTGCCATCAGTGAGCAGGGGCACTCCTACAATGAGCAGTTCTTC.

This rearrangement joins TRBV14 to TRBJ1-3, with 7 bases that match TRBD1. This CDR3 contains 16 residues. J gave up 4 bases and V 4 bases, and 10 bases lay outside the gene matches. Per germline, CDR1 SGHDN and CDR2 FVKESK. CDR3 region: CASSPRQGRRGNTIYF. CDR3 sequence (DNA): TGTGCCAGCAGCCCCCGACAGGGACGGAGAGGAAACACCATATATTTT.

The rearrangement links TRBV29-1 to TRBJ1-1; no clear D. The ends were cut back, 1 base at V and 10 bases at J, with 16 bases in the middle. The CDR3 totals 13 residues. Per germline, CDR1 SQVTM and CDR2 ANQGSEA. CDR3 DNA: TGCAGCGTTGAAGTCAACGGTTACAGATCAGCTTTCTTT. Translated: CSVEVNGYRSAFF.

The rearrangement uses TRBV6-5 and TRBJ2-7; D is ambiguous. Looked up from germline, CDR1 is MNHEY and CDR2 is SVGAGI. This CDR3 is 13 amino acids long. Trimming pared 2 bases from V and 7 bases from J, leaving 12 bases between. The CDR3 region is CASSYGQAWEQYF. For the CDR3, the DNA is TGTGCCAGCAGTTACGGTCAGGCGTGGGAGCAGTACTTC.

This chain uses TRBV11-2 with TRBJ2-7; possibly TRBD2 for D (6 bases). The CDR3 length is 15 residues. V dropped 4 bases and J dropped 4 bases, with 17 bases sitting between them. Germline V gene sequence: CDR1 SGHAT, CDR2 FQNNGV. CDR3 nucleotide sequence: TGTGCCAGCAGCTCTCTTTCTAGCGTGGGATACGAGCAGTACTTC. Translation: CASSSLSSVGYEQYF.

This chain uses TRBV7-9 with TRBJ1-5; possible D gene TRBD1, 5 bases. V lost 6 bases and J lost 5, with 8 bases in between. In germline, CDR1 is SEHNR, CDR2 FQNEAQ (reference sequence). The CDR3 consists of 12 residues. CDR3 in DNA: TGTGCCAGCAGTGCGGGGGATCAGCCCCAGCATTTT. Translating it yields CASSAGDQPQHF.

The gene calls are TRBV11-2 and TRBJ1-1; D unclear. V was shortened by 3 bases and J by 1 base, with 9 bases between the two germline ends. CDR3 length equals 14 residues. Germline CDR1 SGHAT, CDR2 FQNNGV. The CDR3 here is CASSFGGGNTEAFF. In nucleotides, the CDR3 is TGTGCCAGCAGCTTTGGCGGAGGGAACACTGAAGCTTTCTTT.

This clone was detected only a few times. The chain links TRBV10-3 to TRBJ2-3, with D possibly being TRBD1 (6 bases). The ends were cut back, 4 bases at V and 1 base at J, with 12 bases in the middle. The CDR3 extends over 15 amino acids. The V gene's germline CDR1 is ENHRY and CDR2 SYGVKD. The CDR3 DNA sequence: TGTGCCATCAGTGGGGACACATTAGGCACAGATACGCAGTATTTT. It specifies CAISGDTLGTDTQYF.

CDR3 protein: CASSFSPGQGADGYTF. Here the CDR3 DNA reads TGTGCCAGCAGTTTTTCACCGGGACAGGGGGCGGATGGCTACACCTTC. V is TRBV6-5 and J is TRBJ1-2; 12 bases are shared with TRBD1. Germline V gives CDR1 MNHEY, CDR2 SVGAGI. V lost 4 bases and J lost 6; bases outside the gene matches: 9. The CDR3 is 16 residues long.

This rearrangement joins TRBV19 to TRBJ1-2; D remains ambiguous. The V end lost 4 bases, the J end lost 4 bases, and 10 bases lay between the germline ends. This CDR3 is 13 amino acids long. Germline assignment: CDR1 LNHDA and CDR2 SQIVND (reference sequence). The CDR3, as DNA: TGTGCCAGTAGTACCCACGGGATCTATGGCTACACCTTC. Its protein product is CASSTHGIYGYTF.

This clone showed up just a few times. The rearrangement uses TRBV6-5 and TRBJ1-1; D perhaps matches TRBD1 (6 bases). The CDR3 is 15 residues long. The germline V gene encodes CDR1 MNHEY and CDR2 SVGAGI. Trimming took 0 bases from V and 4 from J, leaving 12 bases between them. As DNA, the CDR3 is TGTGCCAGCAGTTACTCGGGTCAGGGGAGCACTGAAGCTTTCTTT. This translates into CASSYSGQGSTEAFF.

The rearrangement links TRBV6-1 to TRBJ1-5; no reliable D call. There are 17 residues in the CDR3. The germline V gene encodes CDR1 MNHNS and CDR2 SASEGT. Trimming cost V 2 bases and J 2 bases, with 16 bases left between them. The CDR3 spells CASSEQFSGVGNQPQHF. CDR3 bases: TGTGCCAGCAGTGAACAGTTTTCGGGTGTTGGCAATCAGCCCCAGCATTTT.

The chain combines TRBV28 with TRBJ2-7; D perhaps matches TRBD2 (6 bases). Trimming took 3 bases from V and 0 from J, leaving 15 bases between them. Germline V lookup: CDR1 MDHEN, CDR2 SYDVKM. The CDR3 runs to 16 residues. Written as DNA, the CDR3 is TGTGCCAGCAGTTTTACCACATCCGGGAGCTCCTACGAGCAGTACTTC. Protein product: CASSFTTSGSSYEQYF.

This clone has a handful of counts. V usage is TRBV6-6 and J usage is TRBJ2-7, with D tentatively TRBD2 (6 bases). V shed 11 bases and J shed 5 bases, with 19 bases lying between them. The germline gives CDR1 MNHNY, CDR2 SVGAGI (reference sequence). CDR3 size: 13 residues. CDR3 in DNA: TGTGCCTCACGAAGTGGGGGGATCGACGAGCAGTACTTC. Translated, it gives CASRSGGIDEQYF.

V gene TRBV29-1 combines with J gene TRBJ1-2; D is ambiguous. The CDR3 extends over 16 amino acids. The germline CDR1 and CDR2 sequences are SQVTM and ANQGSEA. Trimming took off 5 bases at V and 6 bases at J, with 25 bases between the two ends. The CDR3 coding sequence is TGCAGCGTTTTCATTAGTAAGGGCCTGGCGGGCAATGGCTACACCTTC. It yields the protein CSVFISKGLAGNGYTF.

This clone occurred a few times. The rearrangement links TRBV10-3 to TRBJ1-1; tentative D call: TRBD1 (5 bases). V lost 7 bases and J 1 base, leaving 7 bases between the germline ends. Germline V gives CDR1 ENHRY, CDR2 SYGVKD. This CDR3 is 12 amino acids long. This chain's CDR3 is CAIKGQNTEAFF. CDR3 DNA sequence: TGTGCCATCAAGGGGCAGAACACTGAAGCTTTCTTT.

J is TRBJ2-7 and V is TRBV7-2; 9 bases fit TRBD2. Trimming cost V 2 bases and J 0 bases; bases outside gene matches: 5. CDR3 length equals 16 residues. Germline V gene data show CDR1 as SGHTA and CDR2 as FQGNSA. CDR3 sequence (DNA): TGTGCCAGCAGCTTACAGAGCGGGAGGAGCTCCTACGAGCAGTACTTC. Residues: CASSLQSGRSSYEQYF.

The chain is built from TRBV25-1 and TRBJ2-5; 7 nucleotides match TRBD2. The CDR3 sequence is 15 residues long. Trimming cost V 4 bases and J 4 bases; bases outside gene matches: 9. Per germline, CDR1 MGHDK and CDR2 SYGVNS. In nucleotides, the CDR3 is TGTGCCAGCAGTGGTAGTATGGGGGGGGGAGAGACCCAGTACTTC. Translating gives CASSGSMGGGETQYF.

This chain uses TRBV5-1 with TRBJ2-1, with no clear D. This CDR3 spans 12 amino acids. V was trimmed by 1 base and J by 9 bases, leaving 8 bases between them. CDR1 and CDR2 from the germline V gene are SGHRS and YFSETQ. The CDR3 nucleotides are TGCGCCAGCAGCTTGTTAGAGCGTGAGCAGTTCTTC. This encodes CASSLLEREQFF.

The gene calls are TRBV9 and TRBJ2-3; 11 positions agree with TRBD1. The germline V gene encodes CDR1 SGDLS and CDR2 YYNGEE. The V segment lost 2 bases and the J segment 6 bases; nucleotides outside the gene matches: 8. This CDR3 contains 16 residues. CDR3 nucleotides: TGTGCCAGCAGCGTTAGGACAGGGGGCAATCGGGATACGCAGTATTTT. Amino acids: CASSVRTGGNRDTQYF. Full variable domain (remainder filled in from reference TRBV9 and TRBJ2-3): DSGVTQTPKHLITATGQRVTLRCSPRSGDLSVYWYQQSLDQGLQFLIQYYNGEERAKGNILERFSAQQFPDLHSELNLSSLELGDSALYFCASSVRTGGNRDTQYFGPGTRLTVL.